A selection of T cell receptor beta chains follows, all from one sample in a study of T cell responses to AZD1222 COVID-19 vaccine. Repertoires were generated with immunoSEQ multiplex PCR, while TCRdb's copy carries only in-frame clones and drops some. The table includes 150,000 to 200,000 clones, 90% detected once. The source was peripheral blood, collected on day 0 of AZD1222 vaccination. All receptors come from an adult in good health. Each CDR3 is given with its conserved first and last residue. D genes are given only for firm matches. Clone sizes are given selectively: once, few, many, or a class where the clone is expanded.

-	-	TRBV19	TRBJ1-1	CASSLDGINTEAFF	TGTGCCAGTAGTCTGGACGGGATTAATACTGAAGCTTTCTTT
-	-	TRBV11-2	TRBJ1-1	CASSGRGPANTEAFF	TGTGCCAGCAGCGGGCGGGGTCCTGCGAACACTGAAGCTTTCTTT
-	-	TRBV3-1/TRBV3-2	TRBJ1-1	CASTQFGLTEAFF	TGTGCCAGCACCCAATTCGGGCTAACTGAAGCTTTCTTT
-	-	TRBV5-4	TRBJ1-2	CASSLGGSRQDYGYTF	TGTGCCAGCAGCTTGGGGGGGTCGCGACAGGACTATGGCTACACCTTC
-	TRBD1	TRBV4-2	TRBJ1-4	CASSLSGTESATNEKLFF	TGTGCCAGCAGCCTGTCCGGGACAGAAAGTGCAACTAATGAAAAACTGTTTTTT
-	-	TRBV12-3/TRBV12-4	TRBJ1-6	CASSSPRTATLHF	TGTGCCAGCAGCTCTCCTAGGACAGCGACCCTCCACTTT
-	-	TRBV2	TRBJ2-6	CARGQSSGANVLTF	TGTGCCAGGGGCCAGTCCTCTGGGGCCAACGTCCTGACTTTC
-	-	TRBV7-9	TRBJ2-3	CASSQDSWTDTQYF	TGTGCCAGCAGCCAGGACAGTTGGACAGATACGCAGTATTTT
-	-	TRBV10-3	TRBJ1-2	CAISESPGPQSGYTF	TGTGCCATCAGTGAGTCACCGGGTCCTCAGTCTGGCTACACCTTC
-	-	TRBV4-2	TRBJ1-5	CASSPSGVDPPQHF	TGTGCCAGCAGCCCAAGCGGGGTTGATCCGCCCCAGCATTTT
-	-	TRBV9	TRBJ2-1	CASGLRASYNEQFF	TGTGCCAGCGGCCTCCGGGCGTCCTACAATGAGCAGTTCTTC
-	-	TRBV5-4	TRBJ2-5	CASSSPREPETQYF	TGTGCCAGCAGCTCACCCCGAGAACCGGAGACCCAGTACTTC
-	-	TRBV5-6	TRBJ2-7	CASSLTGRDEQYF	TGTGCCAGCAGCTTGACAGGGAGGGACGAGCAGTACTTC
-	-	TRBV9	TRBJ2-3	CASRPELAGADTQYF	TGTGCCAGCAGACCCGAACTAGCAGGGGCAGATACGCAGTATTTT
-	-	TRBV6-2/TRBV6-3	TRBJ1-1	CASSYPPGAFF	TGTGCCAGCAGTTACCCTCCGGGAGCTTTCTTT
-	TRBD1	TRBV24-1	TRBJ2-7	CATRRGGGSLEQYF	TGTGCCACCAGGCGAGGGGGCGGCTCGCTTGAGCAGTACTTC
-	TRBD2	TRBV7-2	TRBJ2-5	CASSLARAGGQETQYF	TGTGCCAGCAGCTTAGCGCGGGCGGGGGGCCAAGAGACCCAGTACTTC
-	-	TRBV5-4	TRBJ1-6	CASSLDGEPNSPLHF	TGTGCCAGCAGCTTGGACGGGGAACCGAATTCACCCCTCCACTTT
-	-	TRBV6-1	TRBJ1-2	CASSEALRAGYTF	TGTGCCAGCAGTGAAGCGCTTCGGGCTGGCTACACCTTC
-	-	TRBV27	TRBJ1-6	CASKPEGVGNSPLHF	TGTGCCAGCAAGCCCGAGGGGGTAGGTAATTCACCCCTCCACTTT
-	-	TRBV5-1	TRBJ2-7	CASSLSRGRYEQYF	TGCGCCAGCAGCTTGTCCAGGGGGAGGTACGAGCAGTACTTC
-	TRBD1	TRBV4-3	TRBJ1-1	CASSLQGAGGTEAFF	TGCGCCAGCAGCTTACAGGGGGCGGGAGGAACTGAAGCTTTCTTT
-	-	TRBV3-1/TRBV3-2	TRBJ1-1	CASSLMSGLGNTEAFF	TGTGCCAGCAGCCTTATGTCCGGGCTCGGGAACACTGAAGCTTTCTTT
-	TRBD1	TRBV4-3	TRBJ1-2	CASSHTDRADGYTF	TGCGCCAGCAGCCACACCGACAGGGCCGATGGCTACACCTTC
-	-	TRBV7-8	TRBJ1-2	CASSLEGGTAGYTF	TGTGCCAGCAGCTTAGAGGGGGGGACGGCTGGCTACACCTTC
few	TRBD1	TRBV5-5	TRBJ1-1	CASRTGVVNTEAFF	TGTGCCAGCAGGACAGGGGTTGTGAACACTGAAGCTTTCTTT
once	TRBD1	TRBV7-2	TRBJ1-3	CASSPRGWENTIYF	TGTGCCAGCAGCCCCAGGGGGTGGGAAAACACCATATATTTT
-	-	TRBV27	TRBJ2-3	CASSFEGIADTQYF	TGTGCCAGCAGTTTTGAGGGTATCGCAGATACGCAGTATTTT
-	-	TRBV7-2	TRBJ2-1	CASSLEETPQQFF	TGTGCCAGCAGCTTAGAAGAGACTCCGCAGCAGTTCTTC
-	TRBD2	TRBV9	TRBJ2-5	CASSAGTSRETQYF	TGTGCCAGCAGCGCCGGGACTAGCAGAGAGACCCAGTACTTC
-	-	TRBV5-1	TRBJ2-5	CASSVRGGQSKETQYF	TGCGCCAGCAGCGTTAGGGGGGGACAGAGTAAAGAGACCCAGTACTTC
-	-	TRBV7-2	TRBJ2-1	CASSSSGFSYNEQFF	TGTGCCAGCAGCTCCTCGGGGTTCTCCTACAATGAGCAGTTCTTC
-	TRBD1	TRBV12-3/TRBV12-4	TRBJ2-7	CASSWGDRDEQYF	TGTGCCAGCAGTTGGGGGGACAGGGACGAGCAGTACTTC
-	TRBD1	TRBV18	TRBJ1-6	CASSPLMGQGGYNSPLHF	TGTGCCAGCTCACCACTGATGGGACAGGGAGGTTATAATTCACCCCTCCACTTT
-	TRBD1	TRBV15	TRBJ2-2	CATSRGTGAPPGELFF	TGTGCCACCAGCAGAGGCACAGGGGCCCCCCCCGGGGAGCTGTTTTTT
-	-	TRBV5-1	TRBJ2-2	CASSPNRAGIAGELFF	TGCGCCAGCAGCCCGAATAGGGCTGGGATCGCCGGGGAGCTGTTTTTT
-	-	TRBV30	TRBJ2-1	CAWSVWAAGPSSYNEQFF	TGTGCCTGGAGTGTATGGGCCGCAGGTCCTAGCTCCTACAATGAGCAGTTCTTC
few	-	TRBV25-1	TRBJ1-3	CASSEHRVPGNTIYF	TGTGCCAGCAGTGAGCACAGGGTCCCTGGAAACACCATATATTTT
-	-	TRBV9	TRBJ2-1	CASSATPVGDEQFF	TGTGCCAGCAGCGCCACACCGGTTGGGGATGAGCAGTTCTTC
-	-	TRBV9	TRBJ2-7	CASSVDPQTEGEQYF	TGTGCCAGCAGCGTAGATCCCCAAACGGAGGGCGAGCAGTACTTC
-	TRBD1	TRBV19	TRBJ1-3	CATRRDSLSGNTIYF	TGTGCCACTCGACGGGACAGTCTCTCTGGAAACACCATATATTTT
-	TRBD1	TRBV6-1	TRBJ1-1	CASSEVTGGITEAFF	TGTGCCAGCAGTGAGGTGACAGGGGGAATTACTGAAGCTTTCTTT
-	-	TRBV13	TRBJ2-2	CASSLGLGSRVFF	TGTGCCAGCAGCTTAGGCCTGGGTAGCCGGGTGTTTTTT
-	-	TRBV5-4	TRBJ1-2	CASSLGRGTDYGYTF	TGTGCCAGCAGCTTGGGGCGGGGGACCGACTATGGCTACACCTTC
-	-	TRBV7-9	TRBJ2-5	CASSPPGHTQETQYF	TGTGCCAGCAGCCCGCCGGGGCACACCCAAGAGACCCAGTACTTC
-	-	TRBV7-9	TRBJ2-3	CASSLAGLSTDTQYF	TGTGCCAGCAGCTTGGCGGGCCTTAGCACAGATACGCAGTATTTT
-	-	TRBV6-1	TRBJ1-3	CASSETPDSGNTIYF	TGTGCCAGCAGTGAAACGCCAGACTCTGGAAACACCATATATTTT
once	TRBD2	TRBV5-1	TRBJ2-3	CASRSGGSSTDTQYF	TGCGCCAGCAGGTCGGGGGGATCTAGCACAGATACGCAGTATTTT
-	-	TRBV9	TRBJ2-2	CASSPTVTAELFF	TGTGCCAGCAGCCCAACTGTTACTGCGGAGCTGTTTTTT
-	-	TRBV5-5	TRBJ1-6	CASSAGTLYNSPLHF	TGTGCCAGCAGCGCCGGGACATTGTATAATTCACCCCTCCACTTT
-	-	TRBV5-4	TRBJ2-7	CASSLVAQQEQYF	TGTGCCAGCAGTCTTGTCGCACAACAAGAGCAGTACTTC
-	TRBD2	TRBV6-2/TRBV6-3	TRBJ2-3	CASSPLWGGLTDTQYF	TGTGCCAGCAGTCCCCTTTGGGGGGGACTCACAGATACGCAGTATTTT
-	TRBD2	TRBV6-5	TRBJ2-5	CASTQAGRPQETQYF	TGTGCCAGCACCCAAGCGGGGCGGCCCCAAGAGACCCAGTACTTC
-	-	TRBV19	TRBJ1-1	CASSSTPGRGAQGTEAFF	TGTGCCAGTAGTTCAACCCCCGGGCGGGGGGCGCAGGGAACTGAAGCTTTCTTT
-	TRBD1	TRBV2	TRBJ1-2	CASSGGQTERVVYTF	TGTGCCAGCAGTGGGGGACAGACGGAAAGAGTAGTCTACACCTTC